This paragraph reports one T cell receptor (beta chain). Its antigen remains unidentified. With 5 bases removed from V and 1 base from J, the gap between germline ends came to 11 bases. The germline CDR1 and CDR2 sequences are MDHEN and SYDVKM. This CDR3 is built from 14 residues. This specimen comes from a study of circulating and synovial CD4+ cells in juvenile arthritis. Study-wide results and caveats: Bulk blood CD4 repertoires were more diverse than these. Deeper sequencing increased measured overlap with synovial clonotypes. CPL versus bulk CD4 samples: T cell genome counts differed by at least an order of magnitude.

Assay: immunoSEQ multiplex PCR; the TCRdb copy retains only in-frame clones and omits some. The table records about 33,000 clones, roughly 96% of them present only once. Sequenced samples came from active juvenile idiopathic arthritis patients. This TCR came from a human donor with juvenile idiopathic arthritis. This chain uses TRBV28 with TRBJ1-2; D gene ambiguous. The specimen sequenced was CD4+ T cells from blood. CDR3 DNA sequence: TGTGCCAGCAGTGCCGGCGGGGATAACTATGGCTACACCTTC. This translates into CASSAGGDNYGYTF.